This T cell receptor (beta chain) was sequenced for a study of blood T cell repertoires in COVID-19. For the study at large: The analysed material was cDNA or gDNA that came from T cells, B-cell-depleted T cells, or PBMCs.

This CDR3 is built from 13 residues. CDR1 is KGHDR and CDR2 is SFDVKD in the germline V gene. V lost 3 bases and J lost 8; bases outside the gene matches: 4. Per the authors' pipeline: Counts of nucleated cells, estimated from reference gene primer amplification, were obtained. Method: immunoSEQ multiplex PCR; TCRdb's copy keeps in-frame clones and lacks some. V, J and clone size were drawn from that table, and D and trimming were deduced from the DNA. The sample shows about 42,000 clones, approximately 90% of them seen only once. This clonotype was obtained from a human donor in a cohort sampled during active COVID-19. The chain is built from TRBV24-1 and TRBJ1-2, with 8 positions matching TRBD1. Specimen: peripheral blood. CDR3 coding DNA: TGTGCCACCAGTGATCATGGGACAGGCGGCTACACCTTC. Its translation: CATSDHGTGGYTF.